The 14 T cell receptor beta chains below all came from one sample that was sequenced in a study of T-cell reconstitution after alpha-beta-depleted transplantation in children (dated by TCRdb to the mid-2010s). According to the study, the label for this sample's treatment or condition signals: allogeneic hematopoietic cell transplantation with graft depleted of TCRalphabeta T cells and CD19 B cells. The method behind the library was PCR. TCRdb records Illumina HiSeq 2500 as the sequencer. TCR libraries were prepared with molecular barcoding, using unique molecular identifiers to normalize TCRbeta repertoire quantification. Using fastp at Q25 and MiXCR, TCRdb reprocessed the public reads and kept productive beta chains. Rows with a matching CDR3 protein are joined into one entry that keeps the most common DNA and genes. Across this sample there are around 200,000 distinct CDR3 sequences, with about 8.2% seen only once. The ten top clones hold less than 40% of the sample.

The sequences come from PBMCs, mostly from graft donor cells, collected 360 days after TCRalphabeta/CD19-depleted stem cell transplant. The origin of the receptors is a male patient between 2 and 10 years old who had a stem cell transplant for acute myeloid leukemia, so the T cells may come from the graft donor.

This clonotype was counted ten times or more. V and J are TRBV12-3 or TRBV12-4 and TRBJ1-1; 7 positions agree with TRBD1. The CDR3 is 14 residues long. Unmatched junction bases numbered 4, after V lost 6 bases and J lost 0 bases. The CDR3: CASRPTGMNTEAFF. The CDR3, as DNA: TGTGCCAGCAGGCCGACAGGGATGAACACTGAAGCTTTCTTT.

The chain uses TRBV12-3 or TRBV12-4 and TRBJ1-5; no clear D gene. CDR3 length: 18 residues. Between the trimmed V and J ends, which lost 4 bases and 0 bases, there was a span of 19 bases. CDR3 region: CASSSLGLNQFSNQPQHF. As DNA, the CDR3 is TGTGCCAGCAGTTCATTGGGGTTAAATCAGTTTAGCAATCAGCCCCAGCATTTT.

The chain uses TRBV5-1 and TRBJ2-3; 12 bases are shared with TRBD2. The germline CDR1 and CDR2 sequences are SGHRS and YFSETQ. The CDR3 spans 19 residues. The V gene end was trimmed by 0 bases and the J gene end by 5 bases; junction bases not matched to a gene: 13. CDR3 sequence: CASSLEPSGRARIQDTQYF. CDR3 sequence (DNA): TGCGCCAGCAGCTTGGAACCTAGCGGGAGGGCGAGGATCCAAGATACGCAGTATTTT. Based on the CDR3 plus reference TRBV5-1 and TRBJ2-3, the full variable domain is KAGVTQTPRYLIKTRGQQVTLSCSPISGHRSVSWYQQTPGQGLQFLFEYFSETQRNKGNFPGRFSGRQFSNSRSEMNVSTLELGDSALYLCASSLEPSGRARIQDTQYFGPGTRLTVL.

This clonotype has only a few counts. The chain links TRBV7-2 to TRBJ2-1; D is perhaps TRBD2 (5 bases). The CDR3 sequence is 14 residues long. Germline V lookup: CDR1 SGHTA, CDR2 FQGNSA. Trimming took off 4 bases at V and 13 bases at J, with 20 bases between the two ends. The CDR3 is CASSSYIREGSQFF. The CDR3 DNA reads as TGTGCCAGCAGCTCGTACATCCGGGAAGGGTCTCAGTTCTTC.

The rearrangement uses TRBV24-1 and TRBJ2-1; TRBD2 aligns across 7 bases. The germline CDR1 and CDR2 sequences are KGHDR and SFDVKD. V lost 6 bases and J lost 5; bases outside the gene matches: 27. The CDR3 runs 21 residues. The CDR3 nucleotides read TGTGCCACCAGTCCCCCCAGGTGGGGGGGTTGGGGACCCACGACTGACAATGAGCAGTTCTTC. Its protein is CATSPPRWGGWGPTTDNEQFF.

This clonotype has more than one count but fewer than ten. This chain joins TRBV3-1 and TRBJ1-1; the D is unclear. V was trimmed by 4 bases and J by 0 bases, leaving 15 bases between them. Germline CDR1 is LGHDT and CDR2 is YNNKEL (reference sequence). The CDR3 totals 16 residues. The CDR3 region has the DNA TGTGCCAGCAGCCCGGAATCAGGCGGAATGAACACTGAAGCTTTCTTT. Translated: CASSPESGGMNTEAFF.

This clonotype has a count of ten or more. The CDR3 protein is CASAPWTASYNEQFF. Written as DNA, the CDR3 is TGTGCCAGCGCGCCCTGGACGGCCTCCTACAATGAGCAGTTCTTC. This rearrangement joins TRBV7-6 to TRBJ2-1; D uncertain. Germline V gene lookup returns CDR1 SGHVS and CDR2 FNYEAQ. This CDR3 has 15 amino acids. V was clipped by 8 bases and J by 0 bases, with 14 bases between them.

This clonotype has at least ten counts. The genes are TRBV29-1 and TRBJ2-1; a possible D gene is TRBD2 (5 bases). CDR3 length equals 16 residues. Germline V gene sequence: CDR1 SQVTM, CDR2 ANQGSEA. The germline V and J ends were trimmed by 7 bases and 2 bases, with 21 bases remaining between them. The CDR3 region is CSARRSLRGTYNEQFF. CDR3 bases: TGCAGCGCCAGAAGGTCCTTACGGGGTACCTACAATGAGCAGTTCTTC.

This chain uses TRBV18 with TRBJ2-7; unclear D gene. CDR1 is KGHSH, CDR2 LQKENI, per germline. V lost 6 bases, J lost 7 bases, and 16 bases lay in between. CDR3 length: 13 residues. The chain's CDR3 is CASSPRGLEEQYF. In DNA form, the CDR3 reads TGTGCCAGCTCCCCGAGAGGTTTGGAAGAGCAGTACTTC.

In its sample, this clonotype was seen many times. The CDR3 coding sequence is TGTGCCAGGTCACAGGGGAATAATTCACCCCTCCACTTT. This translates into CARSQGNNSPLHF. The V gene is TRBV12-3 or TRBV12-4, the J gene TRBJ1-6, with 7 bases fitting TRBD1. V lost 9 bases and J lost 5; bases outside the gene matches: 4. This CDR3 spans 13 amino acids.

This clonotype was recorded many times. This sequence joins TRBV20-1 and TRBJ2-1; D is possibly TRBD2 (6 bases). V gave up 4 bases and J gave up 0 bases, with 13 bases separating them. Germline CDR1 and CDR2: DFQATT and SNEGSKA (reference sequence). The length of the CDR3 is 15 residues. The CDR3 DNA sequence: TGCAGTGCTAAGATAGCGGTTAGCTCCTACAATGAGCAGTTCTTC. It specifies CSAKIAVSSYNEQFF.

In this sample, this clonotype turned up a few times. CDR3: CSVSRDPTRNEQFF. CDR3 nucleotides: TGCAGCGTCTCAAGGGACCCCACCCGGAATGAGCAGTTCTTC. The chain recombines TRBV29-1 with TRBJ2-1, with D perhaps given as TRBD1 or TRBD2 (5 bases each). Trimming removed 6 bases from V and 7 bases from J, with 19 bases in between. The CDR3 extends over 14 amino acids. Germline CDR1 and CDR2: SQVTM and ANQGSEA.

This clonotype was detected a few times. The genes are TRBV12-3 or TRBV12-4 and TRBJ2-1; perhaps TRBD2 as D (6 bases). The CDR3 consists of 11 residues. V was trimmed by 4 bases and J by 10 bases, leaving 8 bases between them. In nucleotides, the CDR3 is TGTGCCAGCAGTTCTGGACTAGAGCAGTTCTTC. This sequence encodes CASSSGLEQFF.

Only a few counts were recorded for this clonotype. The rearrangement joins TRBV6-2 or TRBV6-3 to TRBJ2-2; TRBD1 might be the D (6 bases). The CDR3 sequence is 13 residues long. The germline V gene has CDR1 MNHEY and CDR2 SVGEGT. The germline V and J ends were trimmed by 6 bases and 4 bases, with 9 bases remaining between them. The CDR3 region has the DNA TGTGCCAGCAGGCAGGGGTTCACCGGGGAGCTGTTTTTT. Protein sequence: CASRQGFTGELFF.